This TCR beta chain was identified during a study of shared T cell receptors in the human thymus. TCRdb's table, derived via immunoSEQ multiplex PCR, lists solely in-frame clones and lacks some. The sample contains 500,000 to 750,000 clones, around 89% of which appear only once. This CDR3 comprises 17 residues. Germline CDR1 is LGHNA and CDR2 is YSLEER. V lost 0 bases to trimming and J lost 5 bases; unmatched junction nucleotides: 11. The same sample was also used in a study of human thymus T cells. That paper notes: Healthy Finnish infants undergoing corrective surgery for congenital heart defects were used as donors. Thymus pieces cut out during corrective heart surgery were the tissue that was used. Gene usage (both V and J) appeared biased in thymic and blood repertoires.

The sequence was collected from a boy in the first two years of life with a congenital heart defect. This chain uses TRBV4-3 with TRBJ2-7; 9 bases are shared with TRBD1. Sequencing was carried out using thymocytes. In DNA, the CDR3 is TGCGCCAGCAGCCAAGATCCCACCGGGACAGGGCACGACGAGCAGTACTTC. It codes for CASSQDPTGTGHDEQYF.